This T cell receptor (beta chain) was identified during a study of beta chain features in type 1 diabetes. In the study overall: On cell yields, gender and age, patients and healthy donors were similar. Findings and limits, study-wide: There was a moderate but significant shortening of TCRB CDR3s in all four CD4+ subsets of Type 1 diabetes patients.

This clone was seen only a few times. What it recognizes is unknown. As every portion of the isolated RNA was reverse transcribed, the sequencing read expressed TCRB transcripts. TCRdb's table, derived via immunoSEQ multiplex PCR, lists solely in-frame clones and lacks some. The sample holds 300,000 or so clones; roughly 9% are singletons and the top ten take roughly 0.99%. CDR3 size: 13 residues. Germline-derived CDR1 and CDR2 are GTSNPN and SVGIG (reference sequence). V shed 5 bases, J shed 5 bases, and the junction held 5 bases outside the gene matches. The sample was central memory CD4+ T cells from blood. V is TRBV30 and J is TRBJ1-5; 8 nucleotides align to TRBD1. The TCR was taken from a man aged 25-45 years with type 1 diabetes. Written as DNA, the CDR3 is TGTGCCTGGGCGTCAGGGGGCGATCAGCCCCAGCATTTT. As protein: CAWASGGDQPQHF.